This T cell receptor (beta chain) was sequenced for a study of regulatory T cells in long-lasting Graves disease. Study results and caveats: Having few samples may have compromised the accuracy.

Construction of the TCR beta libraries employed iRepertoire HTBI primers in conjunction with Arm-PCR of CDR3 regions. MiXCR, applied by TCRdb to the multiplex PCR reads, yields one record per CDR3 protein. The repertoire consists of nearly 350,000 distinct CDR3 sequences, with 15% to 20% occurring once and the leading ten covering around 30%. This clonotype was counted many times. The antigen remains undetermined. The sample's time point: persistent/refractory GD, antithyroid drugs over 5 years with positive TRAb. The TCR library was made from RNA extracted from PBMCs. Blood from the periphery, around 9 milliliters in all, was drawn into EDTA tubes. The sequence derives from a female donor with Graves disease. The sequenced sample was peripheral blood mononuclear cells (PBMCs), obtained when the disease was refractory, from a patient treated with antithyroid drugs.

The CDR3 region has the DNA TGTGCCACAACAGCCGTCTACCGCGACGAGCAGTACTTC. Amino acids: CATTAVYRDEQYF. This rearrangement joins TRBV2 to TRBJ2-7, with D unclear. Germline V lookup: CDR1 SNHLY, CDR2 FYNNEI. This CDR3 has 13 amino acids. V was trimmed by 10 bases and J by 5 bases, leaving 18 bases between them.